The rows below give T cell receptor beta chains drawn from one sample of a study of blood T cell repertoires in COVID-19. Sequencing used immunoSEQ multiplex PCR; TCRdb keeps in-frame clones, though not all of them. The sample carries roughly 200,000 clones, under 85% recorded once. The sample was peripheral blood. The receptors originated from a woman younger than 45 with COVID-19, enrolled during active disease. The CDR3 runs from the conserved cysteine through the conserved F or W. Fields, in order: V gene, J gene, D gene, CDR3 length, clone size, CDR3 protein, CDR3 DNA. The D gene is left open where the match is weak. The listing skips clone size in some rows; elsewhere it reads once, few, many or a size class.

TRBV5-1	TRBJ2-1	TRBD2	16	few	CASSLAGGRSYNEQFF	TGCGCCAGCAGCTTGGCGGGAGGGCGCTCCTACAATGAGCAGTTCTTC
TRBV6-2/TRBV6-3	TRBJ2-1	TRBD2	14	-	CASSGTSGRNEQFF	TGTGCCAGCAGTGGGACTAGCGGGAGGAATGAGCAGTTCTTC
TRBV15	TRBJ2-7	TRBD1	15	-	CATSTGTGETYEQYF	TGTGCCACCAGTACCGGGACAGGGGAGACCTACGAGCAGTACTTC
TRBV3-1/TRBV3-2	TRBJ2-7	-	12	once	CASSQDPYEQYF	TGTGCCAGCAGCCAAGACCCATACGAGCAGTACTTC
TRBV7-2	TRBJ1-2	-	16	-	CASSSASQGYNYGYTF	TGTGCCAGCAGCTCGGCTTCACAGGGTTATAACTATGGCTACACCTTC
TRBV2	TRBJ1-1	-	14	-	CASSESRANTEAFF	TGTGCCAGCAGTGAGTCCAGGGCGAACACTGAAGCTTTCTTT
TRBV4-3	TRBJ2-5	-	13	few	CASSQREQETQYF	TGCGCCAGCAGCCAACGGGAGCAAGAGACCCAGTACTTC
TRBV6-1	TRBJ1-2	-	16	-	CASSERLGQSNYGYTF	TGTGCCAGCAGTGAACGACTTGGACAGTCTAACTATGGCTACACCTTC
TRBV19	TRBJ1-1	TRBD1	17	-	CASSIWQGVGVGTEAFF	TGTGCCAGTAGTATATGGCAGGGGGTAGGTGTCGGCACTGAAGCTTTCTTT
TRBV6-2/TRBV6-3	TRBJ2-5	-	12	-	CASSYLRETQYF	TGTGCCAGCAGTTACTTGCGGGAGACCCAGTACTTC
TRBV19	TRBJ1-1	TRBD1	16	few	CASIPGQGGWDTEAFF	TGTGCCAGTATCCCGGGACAGGGAGGTTGGGACACTGAAGCTTTCTTT
TRBV25-1	TRBJ2-1	-	10	-	CATDRGEQFF	TGTGCCACCGACCGGGGTGAGCAGTTCTTC
TRBV5-6	TRBJ1-5	TRBD1	15	-	CASSFEGQGGQPQHF	TGTGCCAGCAGCTTTGAGGGACAGGGAGGTCAGCCCCAGCATTTT
TRBV7-3	TRBJ2-7	-	13	once	CASSSDSTYEQYF	TGTGCCAGCAGCTCGGACAGTACCTACGAGCAGTACTTC
TRBV6-5	TRBJ1-3	TRBD1	15	-	CASSLQGNSGNTIYF	TGTGCCAGCAGTTTACAGGGGAACTCTGGAAACACCATATATTTT
TRBV7-2	TRBJ2-7	-	16	-	CASSPEQGRNGYEQYF	TGTGCCAGCAGCCCAGAACAGGGTCGAAACGGCTACGAGCAGTACTTC
TRBV3-1/TRBV3-2	TRBJ1-1	TRBD1	14	-	CASRSQGDGDEAFF	TGTGCCAGCAGGTCACAGGGGGACGGAGATGAAGCTTTCTTT
TRBV4-3	TRBJ2-4	-	17	-	CASSQDPLDSPLNIQYF	TGCGCCAGCAGCCAGGATCCCCTAGACAGCCCTTTAAACATTCAGTACTTC
TRBV7-2	TRBJ2-1	TRBD2	16	-	CASRGPGLAGGNEQFF	TGTGCCAGCAGGGGACCGGGACTAGCGGGAGGAAATGAGCAGTTCTTC
TRBV29-1	TRBJ1-4	-	16	-	CSVESGAGATNEKLFF	TGCAGCGTTGAATCCGGAGCCGGTGCAACTAATGAAAAACTGTTTTTT
TRBV28	TRBJ1-2	-	15	-	CASSSKRAGSYGYTF	TGTGCCAGCAGTTCGAAAAGGGCGGGATCCTATGGCTACACCTTC
TRBV21-1	TRBJ2-7	-	15	-	CATSKELAGVYEQYF	TGTGCCACCTCAAAAGAACTAGCGGGAGTCTACGAGCAGTACTTC
TRBV4-1	TRBJ2-5	TRBD2	15	once	CASSPGTSGGETQYF	TGCGCCAGCAGCCCAGGGACTAGCGGCGGGGAGACCCAGTACTTC
TRBV3-1/TRBV3-2	TRBJ1-2	-	13	few	CASSQFLEYGYTF	TGTGCCAGCAGCCAATTTTTAGAGTATGGCTACACCTTC
TRBV10-3	TRBJ2-5	-	12	-	CAISDQGETQYF	TGTGCCATCAGTGATCAGGGTGAGACCCAGTACTTC
TRBV6-1	TRBJ1-5	-	15	few	CASSEAAGDNQPQHF	TGTGCCAGCAGTGAAGCGGCGGGGGACAATCAGCCCCAGCATTTT
TRBV25-1	TRBJ2-5	TRBD1	16	-	CASSEFWTGGRETQYF	TGTGCCAGCAGTGAATTTTGGACAGGGGGCCGGGAGACCCAGTACTTC
TRBV19	TRBJ2-1	TRBD2	15	-	CASRASGNIYNEQFF	TGTGCCAGTAGGGCTAGCGGGAATATCTACAATGAGCAGTTCTTC
TRBV12-3/TRBV12-4	TRBJ1-2	-	13	-	CASSFEGLGGYTF	TGTGCCAGCAGTTTTGAGGGACTTGGGGGCTACACCTTC
TRBV7-9	TRBJ2-3	-	13	-	CASSLGTVDTQYF	TGTGCCAGCAGCTTAGGGACAGTAGATACGCAGTATTTT
TRBV6-4	TRBJ2-6	-	14	-	CASSAGPGANVLTF	TGTGCCAGCAGCGCAGGGCCCGGGGCCAACGTCCTGACTTTC
TRBV2	TRBJ1-1	-	13	-	CASSEEGTTEAFF	TGTGCCAGCAGTGAGGAGGGCACCACTGAAGCTTTCTTT
TRBV4-3	TRBJ2-5	TRBD2	15	-	CASSQDIGLAQTQYF	TGCGCCAGCAGCCAAGATATTGGACTAGCCCAGACCCAGTACTTC
TRBV5-4	TRBJ1-2	-	17	-	CASSLDLQAPSLGGYTF	TGTGCCAGCAGCTTGGATTTACAGGCCCCCTCCCTGGGCGGCTACACCTTC
TRBV6-5	TRBJ2-1	-	13	-	CASSRSTGVGQFF	TGTGCCAGCTCCCGATCGACGGGGGTCGGGCAGTTCTTC
TRBV3-1/TRBV3-2	TRBJ2-7	TRBD2	16	-	CASSHTSGGRTYEQYF	TGTGCCAGCAGCCATACATCGGGCGGGAGAACCTACGAGCAGTACTTC
TRBV5-1	TRBJ2-5	-	14	-	CASSLEGDRETQYF	TGCGCCAGCAGCTTGGAAGGGGATCGAGAGACCCAGTACTTC
TRBV2	TRBJ2-2	TRBD2	16	-	CAYKSQRGRNTGELFF	TGTGCCTACAAAAGTCAGCGGGGGCGGAACACCGGGGAGCTGTTTTTT
TRBV20-1	TRBJ1-2	TRBD1	9	-	CSAEGDRFF	TGCAGTGCCGAGGGGGACAGGTTCTTC
TRBV2	TRBJ2-1	-	12	-	CASGTGYNEQFF	TGTGCCAGCGGAACAGGATACAATGAGCAGTTCTTC
TRBV30	TRBJ1-3	-	12	-	CALTGGGNTIYF	TGTGCCTTGACAGGTGGAGGAAACACCATATATTTT
TRBV24-1	TRBJ2-5	-	16	few	CATRGGIRRDEETQYF	TGTGCCACCAGAGGGGGAATCAGACGGGACGAAGAGACCCAGTACTTC
TRBV3-1/TRBV3-2	TRBJ2-1	TRBD2	15	-	CASSQVAGGHNEQFF	TGTGCCAGCAGCCAAGTGGCGGGGGGGCACAATGAGCAGTTCTTC
TRBV9	TRBJ1-2	TRBD1	14	-	CASSRDRGGYGYTF	TGTGCCAGCAGCCGGGACAGGGGAGGGTATGGCTACACCTTC
TRBV19	TRBJ1-1	-	11	-	CASSLEVEAFF	TGTGCCAGTAGTTTAGAAGTGGAGGCTTTCTTT
TRBV25-1	TRBJ2-3	-	14	-	CASSLSGSTDTQYF	TGTGCCAGCAGTTTAAGCGGAAGCACAGATACGCAGTATTTT
TRBV28	TRBJ2-5	-	13	few	CASRSGAWETQYF	TGTGCCAGCAGGTCAGGGGCGTGGGAGACCCAGTACTTC
TRBV7-2	TRBJ1-1	TRBD1	15	-	CASSVKQAGGTEAFF	TGTGCCAGCAGCGTAAAACAAGCAGGGGGCACTGAAGCTTTCTTT
TRBV5-1	TRBJ2-7	TRBD2	15	-	CASSLSSGSTYEQYF	TGCGCCAGCAGCCTGTCTAGCGGGAGTACCTACGAGCAGTACTTC
TRBV14	TRBJ2-3	-	16	-	CASSRTQTASTDTQYF	TGTGCCAGCAGCCGGACACAGACCGCTAGCACAGATACGCAGTATTTT
TRBV5-8	TRBJ2-6	-	16	-	CASSLTGASKANVLTF	TGTGCCAGCAGCTTGACGGGAGCCTCTAAGGCCAACGTCCTGACTTTC
TRBV9	TRBJ1-4	-	16	-	CASSVATPGPNEKLFF	TGTGCCAGCAGCGTAGCAACTCCGGGTCCTAATGAAAAACTGTTTTTT